The next 20 T cell receptor beta chains were all read from a single sample in a study of T cell changes during pregnancy in multiple sclerosis. Clones were sequenced by immunoSEQ multiplex PCR, and TCRdb holds only the in-frame ones, with some missing. The sample yields 65,000 to 90,000 clones, almost 95% seen once. Sequenced here: peripheral blood, sampled in the third trimester of pregnancy. The receptors here all came from a female donor in good health, enrolled as a control in a pregnancy study.

The chain recombines TRBV7-8 with TRBJ2-7; the match to TRBD2 covers 7 bases. V gave up 1 base and J gave up 2 bases; unmatched junction bases: 8. The germline gives CDR1 SGHVS, CDR2 FQNEAQ. This CDR3 has 16 residues. In DNA form, the CDR3 reads TGTGCCAGCAGCTTAGTTCGAGAGCGGGGAGCCTACGAGCAGTACTTC. Amino acids: CASSLVRERGAYEQYF.

The J gene is TRBJ2-6, the V gene TRBV19; weak D call: TRBD2 (5 bases). V lost 6 bases and J lost 1, with 10 bases in between. CDR1 and CDR2 from the germline V gene are LNHDA and SQIVND (reference sequence). This CDR3 spans 15 amino acids. Here the CDR3 DNA reads TGTGCCAGTAGCAGAGGACTTTCTGGGGCCAACGTCCTGACTTTC. This translates into CASSRGLSGANVLTF.

J is TRBJ1-6 and V is TRBV30; no clear D gene. The V end lost 2 bases, the J end lost 5 bases, and 16 bases lay between the germline ends. The CDR3 spans 16 residues. Germline CDR1 is GTSNPN and CDR2 is SVGIG (reference sequence). Here the CDR3 DNA reads TGTGCCTGGAGTCCCCCAGGCGCGACTAATAATTCACCCCTCCACTTT. It translates to CAWSPPGATNNSPLHF.

The chain joins TRBV12-5 to TRBJ2-3; a weak D match, TRBD1 (6 bases). Trimming pared 7 bases from V and 2 bases from J, leaving 13 bases between. From germline, CDR1 is LGHNT and CDR2 FRNRAP. The CDR3 covers 14 residues. The CDR3 is CASAPGTYTDTQYF. The CDR3 DNA reads TGTGCTAGTGCCCCAGGGACATACACAGATACGCAGTATTTT.

In its sample, this clone ranks as medium-sized. The chain couples TRBV6-4 to TRBJ2-3; 10 positions agree with TRBD1. This CDR3 spans 15 amino acids. The V gene end was trimmed by 0 bases and the J gene end by 4 bases; junction bases not matched to a gene: 1. Germline CDR1 is MRHNA and CDR2 is SNTAGT. In DNA, the CDR3 is TGTGCCAGCAGTGACTCGACAGGGGGCGCAGATACGCAGTATTTT. It encodes CASSDSTGGADTQYF.

The V gene is TRBV11-2, the J gene TRBJ1-1; D gene unclear. The V end was cut by 2 bases, the J end by 5 bases, with 12 bases between. Looked up from germline, CDR1 is SGHAT and CDR2 is FQNNGV. This CDR3 comprises 14 residues. The CDR3 reads CASSLTGMGTEAFF. The DNA of the CDR3 is TGTGCCAGCAGCTTAACGGGGATGGGGACTGAAGCTTTCTTT.

The rearrangement joins TRBV6-4 to TRBJ2-2; TRBD2 aligns across 9 bases. V dropped 2 bases and J dropped 6; count of bases not matched to a gene: 22. The CDR3 contains 21 residues. CDR1 MRHNA and CDR2 SNTAGT come from the germline V gene. The CDR3 DNA follows: TGTGCCAGCAGTGACCCGGCAAGGGTGCGGGGGGGCAGGTGGGGAGCCGGGGAGCTGTTTTTT. This translates into CASSDPARVRGGRWGAGELFF.

This chain uses TRBV27 with TRBJ2-7, with D perhaps matching TRBD2 (6 bases). V was cut by 5 bases and J by 0 bases, with 14 bases left in between. The CDR3 contains 15 residues. Germline values: CDR1 MNHEY, CDR2 SMNVEV (reference sequence). In nucleotides, the CDR3 is TGTGCCAGCAGTCCTGAGGTCGGGAGCTCCTACGAGCAGTACTTC. Amino acid sequence: CASSPEVGSSYEQYF.

The CDR3 sequence: CASSTARARGGNEQFF. In DNA, the CDR3 is TGTGCCAGCAGCACCGCTAGGGCCAGGGGCGGGAATGAGCAGTTCTTC. This chain connects TRBV7-2 to TRBJ2-1, with D tentatively TRBD1 (6 bases). Trimming left V 5 bases short and J 7 bases short, with 21 bases between. CDR3 length: 16 amino acids. Per the germline V gene, CDR1 is SGHTA and CDR2 is FQGNSA.

This chain joins TRBV29-1 and TRBJ2-5, with D perhaps matching TRBD1 (7 bases). Germline loops: CDR1 SQVTM, CDR2 ANQGSEA. The V end was cut by 4 bases, the J end by 4 bases, with 16 bases between. This CDR3 is 14 amino acids long. CDR3 residues: CSVAHRGGGETQYF. The CDR3 nucleotides read TGCAGCGTTGCCCACAGGGGAGGAGGAGAGACCCAGTACTTC.

This clone was seen just once. This chain connects TRBV2 to TRBJ2-5; no firm D call. This CDR3 is 12 amino acids long. Germline assignment: CDR1 SNHLY and CDR2 FYNNEI. Trimming removed 6 bases from V and 5 bases from J, with 10 bases in between. The CDR3 region has the DNA TGTGCCAGCAGACTAAGCTTGGAGACCCAGTACTTC. Translated: CASRLSLETQYF.

This chain uses TRBV10-3 with TRBJ2-3; 8 bases fit TRBD2. This CDR3 has 14 residues. The junction had 10 bases not matched to a gene; V was cut back by 11 bases and J by 3 bases. The germline V gene has CDR1 ENHRY and CDR2 SYGVKD. The CDR3 DNA reads as TGTGCCGCCGTACCGGGACTAGAGACAGATACGCAGTATTTT. Its translation: CAAVPGLETDTQYF.

V and J are TRBV7-9 and TRBJ2-3; D call uncertain. The CDR3 consists of 13 residues. V was pared by 5 bases and J by 7 bases, with 13 bases between. Germline values: CDR1 SEHNR, CDR2 FQNEAQ (reference sequence). The CDR3 nucleotides are TGTGCCAGCAGCCCCTTGAGTATGAATACGCAGTATTTT. Translated: CASSPLSMNTQYF.

The chain has TRBV5-1 and TRBJ2-3, with 13 bases fitting TRBD2. The V gene's germline CDR1 is SGHRS and CDR2 YFSETQ. The CDR3 is made up of 15 amino acids. V trimming: 10 bases; J trimming: 0 bases; junction bases outside the gene matches: 5. CDR3: CASRLAGGSTDTQYF. The CDR3 nucleotides are TGCGCCTCTCGACTAGCGGGAGGCAGCACAGATACGCAGTATTTT. Complete variable domain (other parts from reference TRBV5-1 and TRBJ2-3): KAGVTQTPRYLIKTRGQQVTLSCSPISGHRSVSWYQQTPGQGLQFLFEYFSETQRNKGNFPGRFSGRQFSNSRSEMNVSTLELGDSALYLCASRLAGGSTDTQYFGPGTRLTVL.

This clone appeared once. J is TRBJ2-1 and V is TRBV6-1; TRBD2 aligns across 7 bases. Germline CDR1 reads MNHNS; CDR2 reads SASEGT. Trimming at V came to 6 bases and at J to 2 bases, leaving 4 bases not matched to a gene. CDR3 length: 14 amino acids. The CDR3 DNA follows: TGTGCCAGCAGCCCCGCGGGGGCCTACAATGAGCAGTTCTTC. Translated: CASSPAGAYNEQFF.

The V and J genes are TRBV28 and TRBJ1-1; D unclear. The CDR3 length is 15 residues. V lost 2 bases, J lost 3 bases, and 13 bases lay in between. Germline V gives CDR1 MDHEN, CDR2 SYDVKM. The CDR3 region has the DNA TGTGCCAGCAGTTTAATTTTGGAGTTGGACACTGAAGCTTTCTTT. Translating gives CASSLILELDTEAFF.

J is TRBJ2-1 and V is TRBV27; D possibly corresponds to TRBD2 (6 bases). This CDR3 has 14 residues. Trimming took off 3 bases at V and 10 bases at J, with 16 bases between the two ends. The germline V gene encodes CDR1 MNHEY and CDR2 SMNVEV (reference sequence). CDR3 sequence (DNA): TGTGCCAGCAGTTTGTTGGGACTGCAAGACGAGCAGTTCTTC. Encoded protein: CASSLLGLQDEQFF.

The V call is TRBV19, the J call TRBJ2-1; 13 bases agree with TRBD2. The ends lost 5 bases at V and 4 bases at J; junction bases unmatched: 8. Germline CDR1 reads LNHDA; CDR2 reads SQIVND (reference sequence). CDR3 size: 17 residues. CDR3 nucleotides: TGTGCCAGTAGTCCAAGGACTAGCGGGGGCCCTTACAATGAGCAGTTCTTC. Translating gives CASSPRTSGGPYNEQFF.

This rearrangement joins TRBV23-1 to TRBJ2-6; D may be TRBD1 (5 bases). TRBV23-1 is an ORF, with its function uncertain. With 6 bases removed from V and 0 bases from J, the gap between germline ends came to 12 bases. The CDR3 is 16 residues long. CDR3 nucleotide sequence: TGCGCCAGCAGAGGGGCGCCATCCTCTGGGGCCAACGTCCTGACTTTC. Protein: CASRGAPSSGANVLTF.

The genes are TRBV18 and TRBJ1-2; a weak D match, TRBD1 (6 bases). The CDR3 extends over 13 amino acids. Trimming took off 3 bases at V and 2 bases at J, with 7 bases between the two ends. The germline gives CDR1 KGHSH, CDR2 LQKENI. The CDR3 here is CASSPGQNYGYTF. In DNA form, the CDR3 reads TGTGCCAGCTCACCCGGACAGAACTATGGCTACACCTTC.